Listed below are T cell receptor beta chains from one sample, sequenced in a study of blood T cell repertoires in COVID-19. Profiled with immunoSEQ multiplex PCR; TCRdb holds only in-frame clones, not every one. The sample carries about 490,000 clones, roughly 85% recorded once. Sequencing input: peripheral blood. The receptors were gathered from a human donor in a cohort sampled during active COVID-19. CDR3s include the opening cysteine and the closing phenylalanine or tryptophan.

V gene: TRBV28; J gene: TRBJ1-4; CDR3 protein: CASSSPSTGTRKELFF
V gene: TRBV6-6; J gene: TRBJ2-7; CDR3 protein: CASSPTGTINYEQYF
V gene: TRBV10-2; J gene: TRBJ2-1; CDR3 protein: CASKRLSYNEQFF
V gene: TRBV7-3; J gene: TRBJ1-3; CDR3 protein: CASSSDVSGNTIYF
V gene: TRBV11-3; J gene: TRBJ2-1; CDR3 protein: CASSLTSGTSGSPYNEQFF
V gene: TRBV14; J gene: TRBJ2-2; CDR3 protein: CASSRETANTGELFF
V gene: TRBV6-5; J gene: TRBJ2-2; CDR3 protein: CASTLRLAGSGELFF
V gene: TRBV2; J gene: TRBJ1-2; CDR3 protein: CANTQSQTANYGYTF
V gene: TRBV6-5; J gene: TRBJ2-1; CDR3 protein: CASKDFYNEQFF
V gene: TRBV27; J gene: TRBJ2-7; CDR3 protein: CASSFDRFKQYF
V gene: TRBV4-2; J gene: TRBJ2-7; CDR3 protein: CASSQDSPGLAGYEQYF
V gene: TRBV3-1/TRBV3-2; J gene: TRBJ1-1; CDR3 protein: CASSLQVNTEAFF
V gene: TRBV28; J gene: TRBJ1-1; CDR3 protein: CASRARDRFDTEAFF
V gene: TRBV18; J gene: TRBJ2-7; CDR3 protein: CASSPRQDGLNEQYF
V gene: TRBV29-1; J gene: TRBJ1-5; CDR3 protein: CSVVTGKSNQPQHF
V gene: TRBV30; J gene: TRBJ2-1; CDR3 protein: CAWSAGYNEQFF
V gene: TRBV7-3; J gene: TRBJ2-3; CDR3 protein: CASSSQTGITDTQYF
V gene: TRBV19; J gene: TRBJ2-7; CDR3 protein: CASSTREGRSEQYF
V gene: TRBV18; J gene: TRBJ1-3; CDR3 protein: CASSPLGVTPDTIYF
V gene: TRBV2; J gene: TRBJ2-5; CDR3 protein: CASSLLAGIQETQYF
V gene: TRBV18; J gene: TRBJ1-2; CDR3 protein: CASSPDRDYGYTF
V gene: TRBV3-1/TRBV3-2; J gene: TRBJ1-2; CDR3 protein: CASSQGQGYGYTF
V gene: TRBV5-1; J gene: TRBJ2-7; CDR3 protein: CASSLGHAPTYEQYF
V gene: TRBV3-1/TRBV3-2; J gene: TRBJ2-3; CDR3 protein: CASSQDRRGLYTDTQYF
V gene: TRBV5-4; J gene: TRBJ2-2; CDR3 protein: CASSLGGSPNTGELFF
V gene: TRBV13; J gene: TRBJ2-6; CDR3 protein: CASSPGGPGANVLTF
V gene: TRBV7-3; J gene: TRBJ2-1; CDR3 protein: CASSFDDRYNEQFF
V gene: TRBV4-1; J gene: TRBJ2-5; CDR3 protein: CASSQALSVGAGEETQYF
V gene: TRBV19; J gene: TRBJ1-2; CDR3 protein: CASTGREVYTF
V gene: TRBV5-4; J gene: TRBJ1-2; CDR3 protein: CASSLFRGDDGYTF
V gene: TRBV7-6; J gene: TRBJ2-7; CDR3 protein: CASSRQGYEQYF
V gene: TRBV5-8; J gene: TRBJ2-1; CDR3 protein: CASSLYGTSGGEQFF
V gene: TRBV5-1; J gene: TRBJ2-3; CDR3 protein: CASSLGTSTDTQYF
V gene: TRBV19; J gene: TRBJ2-7; CDR3 protein: CASSRTGGTYEQYF
V gene: TRBV7-9; J gene: TRBJ2-7; CDR3 protein: CASSWVQGRGYEQYF
V gene: TRBV15; J gene: TRBJ2-7; CDR3 protein: CATSRAGDREQYF
V gene: TRBV18; J gene: TRBJ2-7; CDR3 protein: CASSPPPGGKMEQYF
V gene: TRBV6-5; J gene: TRBJ1-2; CDR3 protein: CAIYRGGYTF